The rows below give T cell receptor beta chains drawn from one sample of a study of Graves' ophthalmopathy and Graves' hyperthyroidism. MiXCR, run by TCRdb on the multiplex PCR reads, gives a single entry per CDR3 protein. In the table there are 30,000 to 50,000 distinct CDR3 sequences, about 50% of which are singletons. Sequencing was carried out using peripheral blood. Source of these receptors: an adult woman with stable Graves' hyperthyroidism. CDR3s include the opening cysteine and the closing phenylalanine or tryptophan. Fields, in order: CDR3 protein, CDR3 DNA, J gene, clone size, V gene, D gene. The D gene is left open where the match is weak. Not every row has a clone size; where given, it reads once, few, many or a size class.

CDR3aa: CASRTMDSGANVLTF
CDR3nt: TGCGCCAGCAGGACTATGGATTCTGGGGCCAACGTCCTGACTTTC
j_gene: TRBJ2-6
abundance: many
v_gene: TRBV5-1
d_gene: .

CDR3aa: CASTPLDRVGELFF
CDR3nt: TGCGCCAGCACACCCCTGGACAGGGTCGGGGAGCTGTTTTTT
j_gene: TRBJ2-2
abundance: .
v_gene: TRBV5-1
d_gene: TRBD1

CDR3aa: CAWSTGLAAYEQYF
CDR3nt: TGTGCCTGGAGTACGGGACTAGCGGCCTACGAGCAGTACTTC
j_gene: TRBJ2-7
abundance: many
v_gene: TRBV30
d_gene: TRBD2

CDR3aa: CAITGTGGAAGYTF
CDR3nt: TGTGCCATCACCGGGACAGGGGGCGCGGCAGGCTACACCTTC
j_gene: TRBJ1-2
abundance: .
v_gene: TRBV10-3
d_gene: TRBD1

CDR3aa: CASSPQGTQYF
CDR3nt: TGTGCCAGCAGCCCCCAGGGGACCCAGTACTTC
j_gene: TRBJ2-5
abundance: .
v_gene: TRBV7-9
d_gene: .

CDR3aa: CASSQGLAANAGELFF
CDR3nt: TGTGCCAGCAGCCAAGGGCTAGCGGCGAACGCCGGGGAGCTGTTTTTT
j_gene: TRBJ2-2
abundance: many
v_gene: TRBV14
d_gene: TRBD2

CDR3aa: CSARLETSGRAETQYF
CDR3nt: TGCAGTGCTAGACTCGAGACTAGCGGGAGGGCAGAGACCCAGTACTTC
j_gene: TRBJ2-5
abundance: once
v_gene: TRBV20-1
d_gene: TRBD2

CDR3aa: CASSSITGGGNTQYF
CDR3nt: TGTGCCAGCAGCTCAATTACCGGAGGGGGGAATACGCAGTATTTT
j_gene: TRBJ2-3
abundance: many
v_gene: TRBV3-1
d_gene: .

CDR3aa: CSARTGRYSNQPQHF
CDR3nt: TGCAGTGCTAGAACCGGACGGTATAGCAATCAGCCCCAGCATTTT
j_gene: TRBJ1-5
abundance: .
v_gene: TRBV20-1
d_gene: .

CDR3aa: CASSPGTDTYEQYF
CDR3nt: TGTGCCAGCAGTCCCGGGACAGACACCTACGAGCAGTACTTC
j_gene: TRBJ2-7
abundance: .
v_gene: TRBV7-8
d_gene: TRBD1

CDR3aa: CSARVYNPPGTGETGELFF
CDR3nt: TGCAGTGCTAGAGTTTATAATCCCCCAGGGACAGGGGAAACCGGGGAGCTGTTTTTT
j_gene: TRBJ2-2
abundance: many
v_gene: TRBV20-1
d_gene: TRBD1

CDR3aa: CASVDRGGEQYF
CDR3nt: TGTGCCAGCGTTGACAGGGGCGGCGAGCAGTACTTC
j_gene: TRBJ2-7
abundance: .
v_gene: TRBV2
d_gene: TRBD1

CDR3aa: CASSTGTGGASGHTF
CDR3nt: TGCGCCAGCAGCACCGGGACAGGGGGCGCATCTGGCCACACCTTC
j_gene: TRBJ1-2
abundance: .
v_gene: TRBV5-1
d_gene: TRBD1

CDR3aa: CASSLEGTVTQYF
CDR3nt: TGTGCCAGCAGTTTAGAGGGGACAGTAACCCAGTACTTC
j_gene: TRBJ2-5
abundance: .
v_gene: TRBV7-2
d_gene: TRBD1

CDR3aa: CASSPPGAGQPQHF
CDR3nt: TGTGCCAGCTCACCACCAGGGGCAGGACAGCCCCAGCATTTT
j_gene: TRBJ1-5
abundance: many
v_gene: TRBV18
d_gene: .

CDR3aa: CAISGAGGLETQYF
CDR3nt: TGTGCCATCAGTGGTGCGGGAGGTTTGGAGACCCAGTACTTC
j_gene: TRBJ2-5
abundance: once
v_gene: TRBV10-3
d_gene: TRBD2

CDR3aa: CASNLRRTEAFF
CDR3nt: TGTGCCAGCAATCTGAGGAGGACTGAAGCTTTCTTT
j_gene: TRBJ1-1
abundance: .
v_gene: TRBV25-1
d_gene: .

CDR3aa: CASSRLTGGTEAFF
CDR3nt: TGTGCCAGCAGTCGTCTCACAGGGGGCACTGAAGCTTTCTTT
j_gene: TRBJ1-1
abundance: many
v_gene: TRBV12-3/TRBV12-4
d_gene: TRBD1

CDR3aa: CSDGGQHF
CDR3nt: TGCAGCGACGGGGGACAGCATTTT
j_gene: TRBJ1-5
abundance: few
v_gene: TRBV29-1
d_gene: .

CDR3aa: CASRSDPLYHEQYF
CDR3nt: TGTGCCAGCAGAAGTGACCCCCTTTACCACGAGCAGTACTTC
j_gene: TRBJ2-7
abundance: few
v_gene: TRBV2
d_gene: .

CDR3aa: CASSEYKQGPHYGYTF
CDR3nt: TGTGCCAGCAGTGAATATAAGCAGGGCCCCCACTATGGCTACACCTTC
j_gene: TRBJ1-2
abundance: many
v_gene: TRBV25-1
d_gene: .

CDR3aa: CASSLVQGGATEGYGYTF
CDR3nt: TGCGCCAGCAGCTTGGTTCAGGGAGGGGCAACTGAAGGCTATGGCTACACCTTC
j_gene: TRBJ1-2
abundance: .
v_gene: TRBV5-1
d_gene: .

CDR3aa: CASSQGGRPEAFF
CDR3nt: TGCGCCAGCAGCCAAGGGGGTAGGCCGGAAGCTTTCTTT
j_gene: TRBJ1-1
abundance: .
v_gene: TRBV4-1
d_gene: .

CDR3aa: CASSLGGKTNTEAFF
CDR3nt: TGCGCCAGCAGCCTAGGGGGGAAGACGAACACTGAAGCTTTCTTT
j_gene: TRBJ1-1
abundance: many
v_gene: TRBV5-1
d_gene: .

CDR3aa: CSAKRGSTDTQYF
CDR3nt: TGCAGTGCTAAACGGGGCAGCACAGATACGCAGTATTTT
j_gene: TRBJ2-3
abundance: once
v_gene: TRBV20-1
d_gene: .

CDR3aa: CASSYGTSNQPQHF
CDR3nt: TGTGCCAGCAGCTATGGGACTAGCAATCAGCCCCAGCATTTT
j_gene: TRBJ1-5
abundance: .
v_gene: TRBV7-3
d_gene: .

CDR3aa: CSVTGARNGPYEQYF
CDR3nt: TGCAGCGTGACAGGGGCTAGGAATGGCCCCTACGAGCAGTACTTC
j_gene: TRBJ2-7
abundance: .
v_gene: TRBV29-1
d_gene: TRBD1

CDR3aa: CASRDSPGTEAFF
CDR3nt: TGTGCCAGCAGGGACAGCCCAGGGACTGAAGCTTTCTTT
j_gene: TRBJ1-1
abundance: .
v_gene: TRBV25-1
d_gene: .

CDR3aa: CSADRGWTGELFF
CDR3nt: TGCAGCGCTGACAGGGGGTGGACCGGGGAGCTGTTTTTT
j_gene: TRBJ2-2
abundance: medium-sized
v_gene: TRBV29-1
d_gene: TRBD1

CDR3aa: CASSAPDSLGAQYF
CDR3nt: TGTGCCAGCAGTGCTCCCGACTCACTAGGGGCCCAGTACTTC
j_gene: TRBJ2-5
abundance: medium-sized
v_gene: TRBV2
d_gene: .

CDR3aa: CASRTGGFGYTF
CDR3nt: TGTGCCAGCAGAACAGGGGGCTTTGGCTACACCTTC
j_gene: TRBJ1-2
abundance: once
v_gene: TRBV25-1
d_gene: TRBD1

CDR3aa: CSAEPSGNSYEQYF
CDR3nt: TGCAGTGCTGAACCTAGCGGGAACTCCTACGAGCAGTACTTC
j_gene: TRBJ2-7
abundance: .
v_gene: TRBV20-1
d_gene: TRBD2

CDR3aa: CASQDRVGELFF
CDR3nt: TGTGCCAGCCAGGACAGGGTCGGGGAGCTGTTTTTT
j_gene: TRBJ2-2
abundance: .
v_gene: TRBV7-3
d_gene: TRBD1

CDR3aa: CASSLRRGIYEQYF
CDR3nt: TGTGCCAGCAGTTTGAGGAGGGGTATCTACGAGCAGTACTTC
j_gene: TRBJ2-7
abundance: many
v_gene: TRBV27
d_gene: .

CDR3aa: CASSDTGTSGRGRETQYF
CDR3nt: TGTGCCAGCAGCGACACGGGGACTAGCGGGAGGGGTCGAGAGACCCAGTACTTC
j_gene: TRBJ2-5
abundance: .
v_gene: TRBV7-2
d_gene: TRBD2

CDR3aa: CASSQPPGELYF
CDR3nt: TGTGCCAGCAGCCAGCCTCCCGGGGAGCTGTATTTT
j_gene: TRBJ2-2
abundance: .
v_gene: TRBV7-9
d_gene: .

CDR3aa: CASSLQGNQPQHF
CDR3nt: TGTGCCAGCAGCTTACAGGGTAATCAGCCCCAGCATTTT
j_gene: TRBJ1-5
abundance: many
v_gene: TRBV7-9
d_gene: .

CDR3aa: CASSDRDRVYF
CDR3nt: TGCGCCAGCAGCGACCGGGACAGGGTTTACTTC
j_gene: TRBJ2-7
abundance: .
v_gene: TRBV5-1
d_gene: TRBD1

CDR3aa: CASSPWGNTEAFF
CDR3nt: TGTGCCAGCAGCCCATGGGGGAACACTGAAGCTTTCTTT
j_gene: TRBJ1-1
abundance: many
v_gene: TRBV14
d_gene: .

CDR3aa: CASRPRGHGELFF
CDR3nt: TGTGCCAGCAGACCTCGGGGGCACGGGGAGCTGTTTTTT
j_gene: TRBJ2-2
abundance: .
v_gene: TRBV2
d_gene: .